The T cell receptor beta chain under discussion was sequenced for a study of blood T cell repertoires in COVID-19. Across the study: From the United States, Italy and Spain came samples of acute and convalescent COVID-19. Sources were T cells, B-cell-depleted T cells, or PBMCs; the material itself was cDNA or gDNA.

CDR3 size: 13 residues. The germline CDR1 and CDR2 sequences are SGHKS and YYEKEE (reference sequence). Unmatched junction bases numbered 5, after V lost 7 bases and J lost 2 bases. Enrolment of Seattle patients took place during active infection, and they were followed longitudinally. TCRdb's table, derived via immunoSEQ multiplex PCR, lists solely in-frame clones and lacks some. This sample yields 250,000 to 400,000 clones, of which around 88% are seen a single time; 1.5% to 2% belongs to the top ten. The TCR sequence derives from a woman aged 25 to 39 with COVID-19, enrolled during active disease. Specimen: peripheral blood. This chain uses TRBV5-5 with TRBJ2-5, with 7 bases fitting TRBD2. CDR3 amino acids: CASSQRGQETQYF. The CDR3 coding sequence is TGTGCCAGCTCCCAGCGGGGACAAGAGACCCAGTACTTC. Drawing the rest from reference TRBV5-5 and TRBJ2-5, the complete variable domain is DAGVTQSPTHLIKTRGQQVTLRCSPISGHKSVSWYQQVLGQGPQFIFQYYEKEERGRGNFPDRFSARQFPNYSSELNVNALLLGDSALYLCASSQRGQETQYFGPGTRLLVL.